This note documents a single T cell receptor beta chain sequence. Its binding antigen is unknown. Base qualities were left out, and no much larger clone turns up one base away. The entry originates in a study of blood T cell repertoires in COVID-19 (dated by TCRdb to about 2020). With respect to the entire study: Samples from collaborators originated in the United States, Italy and Spain and spanned both the acute and convalescent phases of COVID-19. Deeply sampled blood TCRbeta repertoires from subjects exposed to, actively infected with, or recovered from COVID-19 were included in the dataset. Samples were obtained from the ongoing ImmuneRACE study (first 160 participants) and from about 1,300 subjects provided by 6 global collaborators. The repertoires were released in a freely available public database meant as a resource for research on the immune response to SARS-CoV-2. Sample metadata almost always included a de-identified subject ID, COVID-19 status, age in years and sex. Where available, HLA class I and class II types were obtained from metadata supplied by the sample provider rather than from assay-based typing. The material from the prospective study consisted of cDNA or gDNA derived from T cells, B-cell-depleted T cells, or PBMCs.

Overall results and qualifications from the work: Clinical and demographic metadata were provided uncurated, with the amount varying by source and participant.

The germline V and J ends show losses of 0 bases and 11 bases respectively, and no gene match explains 12 bases of the junction. Taken from cysteine to phenylalanine, the CDR3 has 17 residues. Only CDR3 DNA is held: 51 bases, read in frame from base 1. Taken from the germline V gene (reference sequence), the CDR1 and CDR2 loops are SGHNT and YYREEE. Collaborating institutions collected whole blood in K2EDTA tubes following their own protocols. Collaborator samples were shipped for TCRbeta analysis as frozen whole blood, isolated PBMCs, or DNA extracted from either sample type. TCRbeta CDR3 regions were amplified from genomic DNA using the immunoSEQ Assay, a bias-controlled multiplex PCR. The source study handled its data this way. Nucleated cell counts per sample were estimated from amplification of reference gene primers within the assay. To quantify the absolute abundance of each unique TCRbeta CDR3 rearrangement, sequence reads were collapsed and filtered. For each sample, productive Simpson clonality was calculated by taking the square root of Simpson's diversity index across productive rearrangements. The table was pulled from immuneACCESS by TCRdb, which kept in-frame rearrangements only. Such tables lose some clones; where checked, under half of the loss comes from unresolved V genes, and the rest has no known cause. That table is the source of V, J and clone size, and D and trimming were worked out from the DNA. Counted in this sample were about 180,000 clones; 80% to 90% of them appeared once. Under 25% of the sample is taken by the ten largest.

In this chain, TRBV5-4 is recombined with TRBJ2-1, and TRBD2 matches 12 of the central bases. The sequence was obtained from a man between 65 and 85 years old with active or convalescent COVID-19. The sample was peripheral blood. The nucleotide sequence is TGTGCCAGCAGCTTGGAACGGGGGACTAGCGGGCCACCTAAGCAGTTCTTC. Protein translation: CASSLERGTSGPPKQFF.